This T cell receptor beta chain was sequenced for a study of spatial heterogeneity in lung cancer. Overall study context: Compared with alpha-chain sequences, beta-chain sequences were consistently detected in greater numbers. A strong correlation was found between TCR transcript counts in tumor regions and a T cell module score derived from matched bulk RNA-seq. In raw reads, more than 8.5 appearances on average were recorded for each unique TCR and UMI combination.

Time point of the sample: sample taken at primary tumor resection. Researchers sequenced whole RNA taken from tumor, nontumor lung or frozen PBMC without sorting. Study-wide results and caveats: For expanded intratumoral alpha and beta TCRs, counts tracked tumor mutation counts.

This CDR3 contains 12 residues. The germline CDR1 and CDR2 sequences are LGHDT and YNNKEL (reference sequence). V was trimmed by 1 base and J by 4 bases, leaving 4 bases between them. TCRdb reprocessed the 5' RACE reads with MiXCR, giving one entry per CDR3 protein. This sample has more than 7,500 distinct CDR3 sequences, with 8.7% found just once. This clonotype was seen a handful of times. Antigen: not known. The chain carries TRBV3-1 and TRBJ1-2, with unresolved D. The TCR originated in a female donor with early-stage non-small cell lung cancer. This sample comprised lung tumor tissue, obtained at surgery. The CDR3 bases are TGTGCCAGCAGCCAAGGGGGCTATGGCTACACCTTC. It specifies CASSQGGYGYTF.